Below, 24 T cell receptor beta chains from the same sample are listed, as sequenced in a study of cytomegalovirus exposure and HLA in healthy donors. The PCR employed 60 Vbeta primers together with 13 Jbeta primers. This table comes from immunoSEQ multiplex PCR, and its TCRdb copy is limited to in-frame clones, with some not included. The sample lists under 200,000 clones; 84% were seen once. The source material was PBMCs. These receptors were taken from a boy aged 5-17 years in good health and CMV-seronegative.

The CDR3 sequence: CASSSTPLRDTEAFF. CDR3 sequence (DNA): TGTGCCAGCAGCTCAACCCCGCTTCGAGACACTGAAGCTTTCTTT. V gene TRBV13 combines with J gene TRBJ1-1, with D hard to call. Germline V gives CDR1 PRHDT, CDR2 FYEKMQ (reference sequence). V lost 4 bases, J lost 3 bases, and 15 bases lay in between. This CDR3 has 15 amino acids.

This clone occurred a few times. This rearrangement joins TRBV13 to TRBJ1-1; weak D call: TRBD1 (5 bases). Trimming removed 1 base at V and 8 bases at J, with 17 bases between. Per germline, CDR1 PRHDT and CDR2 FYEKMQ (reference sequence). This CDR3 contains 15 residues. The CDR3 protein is CASSLDLGMDKEAFF. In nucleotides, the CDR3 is TGTGCCAGCAGCTTAGATCTTGGGATGGACAAAGAAGCTTTCTTT.

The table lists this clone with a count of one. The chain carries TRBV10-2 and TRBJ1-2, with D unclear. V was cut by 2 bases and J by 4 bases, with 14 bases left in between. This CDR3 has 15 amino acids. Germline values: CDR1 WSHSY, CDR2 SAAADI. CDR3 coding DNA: TGCGCCAGCAGTGAGGTTGGCGGGTCGAGCTATGGCTACACCTTC. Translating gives CASSEVGGSSYGYTF.

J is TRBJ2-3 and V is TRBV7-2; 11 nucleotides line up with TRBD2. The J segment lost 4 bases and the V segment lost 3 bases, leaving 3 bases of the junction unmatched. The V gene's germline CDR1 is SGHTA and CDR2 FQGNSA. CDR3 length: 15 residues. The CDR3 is CASSFHSGGADTQYF. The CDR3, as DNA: TGTGCCAGCAGCTTCCATAGCGGGGGGGCAGATACGCAGTATTTT.

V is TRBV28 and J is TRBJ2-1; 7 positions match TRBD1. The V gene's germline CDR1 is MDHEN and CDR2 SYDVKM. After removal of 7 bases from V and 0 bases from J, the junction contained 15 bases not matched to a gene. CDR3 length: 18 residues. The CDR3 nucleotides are TGTGCCAGCAATCCGGGACAGATCCCCCCTAGCTCCTACAATGAGCAGTTCTTC. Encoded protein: CASNPGQIPPSSYNEQFF.

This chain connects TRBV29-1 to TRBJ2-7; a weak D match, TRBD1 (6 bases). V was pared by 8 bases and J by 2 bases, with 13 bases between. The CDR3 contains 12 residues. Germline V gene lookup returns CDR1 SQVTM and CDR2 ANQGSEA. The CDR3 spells CSPGQSAYEQYF. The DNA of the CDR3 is TGCAGCCCAGGACAGTCCGCCTACGAGCAGTACTTC.

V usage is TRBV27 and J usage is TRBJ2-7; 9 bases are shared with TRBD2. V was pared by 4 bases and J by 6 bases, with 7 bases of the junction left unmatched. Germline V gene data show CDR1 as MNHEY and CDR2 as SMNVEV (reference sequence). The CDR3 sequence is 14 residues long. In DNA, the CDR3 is TGTGCCAGCAGTTATTCGGGACTAGCCGCCGAGCAGTACTTC. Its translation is CASSYSGLAAEQYF.

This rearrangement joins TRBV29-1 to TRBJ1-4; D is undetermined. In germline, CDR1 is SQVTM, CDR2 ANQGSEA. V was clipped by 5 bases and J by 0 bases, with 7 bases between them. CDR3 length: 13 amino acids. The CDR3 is CSVSRTTNEKLFF. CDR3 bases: TGCAGCGTTTCGAGGACAACTAATGAAAAACTGTTTTTT.

CDR3 sequence: CASSLDGTSAYSYEQYF. Here the CDR3 DNA reads TGTGCCAGCAGCTTGGATGGGACTTCGGCTTATTCCTACGAGCAGTACTTC. The J gene is TRBJ2-7, the V gene TRBV5-6; D may be TRBD2 (6 bases). The CDR3 consists of 17 residues. CDR1 and CDR2 (germline): SGHDT, YYEEEE. Trimming removed 0 bases at V and 1 base at J, with 17 bases between.

As DNA, the CDR3 is TGTGCCAGCGGACCGCAACCGGGACAGGCCTACGAGCAGTACTTC. Translating it yields CASGPQPGQAYEQYF. This chain joins TRBV5-4 and TRBJ2-7, with 8 positions matching TRBD1. In germline, CDR1 is SGHNT, CDR2 YYREEE (reference sequence). Trimming took 7 bases from V and 2 from J; bases not matched to a gene: 11. The CDR3 spans 15 residues.

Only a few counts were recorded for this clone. In DNA, the CDR3 is TGTGCTAGTGGTCCCCCCACCCCGGGACAGGGGGCGGCTTTCTTT. It encodes CASGPPTPGQGAAFF. The chain combines TRBV12-5 with TRBJ1-1; 12 nucleotides line up with TRBD1. The CDR3 is 15 residues long. Germline V lookup: CDR1 LGHNT, CDR2 FRNRAP. V lost 5 bases to trimming and J lost 11 bases; unmatched junction nucleotides: 12.

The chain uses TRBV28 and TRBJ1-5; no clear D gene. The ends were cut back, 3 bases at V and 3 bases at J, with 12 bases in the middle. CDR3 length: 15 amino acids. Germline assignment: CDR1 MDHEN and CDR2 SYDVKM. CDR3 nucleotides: TGTGCCAGCAGTTTCGAGCGCGGGCCCAATCAGCCCCAGCATTTT. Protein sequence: CASSFERGPNQPQHF.

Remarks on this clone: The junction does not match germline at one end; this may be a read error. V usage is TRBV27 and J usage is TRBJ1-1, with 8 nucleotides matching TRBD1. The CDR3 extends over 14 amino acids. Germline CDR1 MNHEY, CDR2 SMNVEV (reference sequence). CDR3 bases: TGTGCCAGCAATTTACAGGGGGAGAACACTGAAGCTTTCTTT. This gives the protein CASNLQGENTEAFF.

The CDR3 region has the DNA TGTGCCAGCATCAAGGGGCGGGGTTACTATGGCTACACCTTC. This encodes CASIKGRGYYGYTF. The rearrangement uses TRBV28 and TRBJ1-2, with a possible D match to TRBD1 (5 bases). This CDR3 has 14 residues. V lost 7 bases and J lost 3, with 15 bases in between. Germline CDR1 MDHEN, CDR2 SYDVKM.

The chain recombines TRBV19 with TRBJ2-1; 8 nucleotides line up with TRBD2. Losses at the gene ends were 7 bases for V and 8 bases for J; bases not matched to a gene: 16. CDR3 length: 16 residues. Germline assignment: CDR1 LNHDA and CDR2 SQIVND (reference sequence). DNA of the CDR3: TGTGCCAGTATCCTCACCCCGGGGGGGCCGTTATATGAGCAGTTCTTC. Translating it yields CASILTPGGPLYEQFF.

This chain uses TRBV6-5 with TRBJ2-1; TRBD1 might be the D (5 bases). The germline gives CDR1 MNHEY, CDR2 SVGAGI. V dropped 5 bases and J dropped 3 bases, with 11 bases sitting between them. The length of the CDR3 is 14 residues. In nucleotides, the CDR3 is TGTGCCAGCAGTACCCGCAGGGACTACAATGAGCAGTTCTTC. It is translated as CASSTRRDYNEQFF.

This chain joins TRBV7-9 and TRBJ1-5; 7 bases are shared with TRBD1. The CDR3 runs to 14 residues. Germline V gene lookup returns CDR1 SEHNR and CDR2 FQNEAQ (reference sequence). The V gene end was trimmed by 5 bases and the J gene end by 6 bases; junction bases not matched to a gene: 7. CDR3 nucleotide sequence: TGTGCCAGCAGCCGTACGACAGGGCCTCAGCCCCAGCATTTT. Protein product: CASSRTTGPQPQHF.

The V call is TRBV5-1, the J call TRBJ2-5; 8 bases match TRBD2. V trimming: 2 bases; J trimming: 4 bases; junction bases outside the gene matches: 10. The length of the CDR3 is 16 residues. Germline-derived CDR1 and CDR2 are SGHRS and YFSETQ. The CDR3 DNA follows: TGCGCCAGCAGCTTCGCCAGCGGGAGTCTGGGAGAGACCCAGTACTTC. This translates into CASSFASGSLGETQYF.

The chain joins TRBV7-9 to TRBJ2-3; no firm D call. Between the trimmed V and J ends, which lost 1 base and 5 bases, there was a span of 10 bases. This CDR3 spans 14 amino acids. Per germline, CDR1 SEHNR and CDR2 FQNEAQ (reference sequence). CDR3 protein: CASSLVEVGDTQYF. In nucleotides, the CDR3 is TGTGCCAGCAGCTTAGTAGAGGTAGGAGATACGCAGTATTTT.

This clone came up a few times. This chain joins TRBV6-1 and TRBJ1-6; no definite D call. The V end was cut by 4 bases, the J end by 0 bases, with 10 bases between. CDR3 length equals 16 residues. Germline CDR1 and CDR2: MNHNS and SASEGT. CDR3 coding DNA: TGTGCCAGCAGTGGGTCACGGAGCTCCTATAATTCACCCCTCCACTTT. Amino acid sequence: CASSGSRSSYNSPLHF.

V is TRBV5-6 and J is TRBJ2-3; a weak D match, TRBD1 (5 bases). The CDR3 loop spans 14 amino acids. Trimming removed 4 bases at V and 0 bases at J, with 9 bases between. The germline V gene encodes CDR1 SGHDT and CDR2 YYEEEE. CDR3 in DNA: TGTGCCAGCAGCCGCAGGGTTAGCACAGATACGCAGTATTTT. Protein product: CASSRRVSTDTQYF.

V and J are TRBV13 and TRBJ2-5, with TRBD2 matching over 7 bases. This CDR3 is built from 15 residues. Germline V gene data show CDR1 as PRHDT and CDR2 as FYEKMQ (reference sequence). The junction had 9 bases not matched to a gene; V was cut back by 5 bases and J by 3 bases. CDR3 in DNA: TGTGCCAGCAGCCCCCTCGGGGGGTTCAAAGAGACCCAGTACTTC. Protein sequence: CASSPLGGFKETQYF.

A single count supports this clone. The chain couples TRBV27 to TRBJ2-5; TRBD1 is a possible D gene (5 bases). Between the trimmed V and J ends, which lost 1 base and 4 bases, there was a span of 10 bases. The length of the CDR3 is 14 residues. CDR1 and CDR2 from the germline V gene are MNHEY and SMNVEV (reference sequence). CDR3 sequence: CASSLLGLGETQYF. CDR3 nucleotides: TGTGCCAGCAGTTTATTGGGGCTCGGAGAGACCCAGTACTTC.

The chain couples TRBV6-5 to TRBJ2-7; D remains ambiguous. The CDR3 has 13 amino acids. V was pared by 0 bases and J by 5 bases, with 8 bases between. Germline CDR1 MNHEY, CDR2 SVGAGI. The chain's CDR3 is CASSYSSSNEQYF. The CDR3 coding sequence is TGTGCCAGCAGTTACTCCTCGTCTAACGAGCAGTACTTC.